The present T cell receptor (beta chain) was sequenced within a study of T cell changes during pregnancy in multiple sclerosis (dated by TCRdb to between 2018 and 2020). About the investigation overall: The study looked at changes in the T cell repertoire across pregnancy in women with multiple sclerosis.

This clone was detected only once. Its specific antigen is unknown. No base quality information exists; no much larger clone differs at one position. Receptor libraries were prepared by the immunoSEQ multiplex PCR assay. Held by TCRdb, this immuneACCESS table contains in-frame sequences only and omits some clones. Under half of the omission traces to an unresolved V gene where checked; the cause of the rest is unknown. Recorded for this sample are 79,000 or so clones; approximately 91% of them occurred a single time. 3% to 4% of the sample rests with the top ten. The CDR3 measures 16 amino acids from cysteine to phenylalanine. The only DNA kept is the CDR3, 48 bases in frame from the first base. A distance of 17 bases separates the germline ends of V and J, which lose 4 bases and 2 bases respectively. For CDR1 and CDR2, the germline V gene lists LGHNA and YSLEER.

The sequences come from peripheral blood, collected before pregnancy. The sequence joins TRBV4-3 to TRBJ2-5, with a weak D call of TRBD1 (6 bases match). This clonotype was sampled from a female donor with multiple sclerosis, enrolled in a pregnancy study. The DNA reads as follows: TGCGCCAGCAGCCGAACCTTGGGGGCAGGGCAAGAGACCCAGTACTTC. This is translated as CASSRTLGAGQETQYF.